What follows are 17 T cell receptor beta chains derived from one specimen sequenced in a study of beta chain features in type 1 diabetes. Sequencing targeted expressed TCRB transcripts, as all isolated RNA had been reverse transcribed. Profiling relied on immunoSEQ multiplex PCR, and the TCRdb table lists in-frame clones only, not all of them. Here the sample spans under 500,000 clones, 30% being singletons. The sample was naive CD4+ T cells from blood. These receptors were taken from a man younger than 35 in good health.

CDR3 sequence: CASSQGRGEQYF. DNA for the CDR3: TGTGCCAGCAGCCAGGGGAGAGGAGAGCAGTACTTC. The rearrangement uses TRBV5-4 and TRBJ2-7, with a tentative D call TRBD1 (6 bases). The V and J ends lost 4 bases and 7 bases respectively, with 12 bases between them. The V gene's germline CDR1 is SGHNT and CDR2 YYREEE (reference sequence). The CDR3 spans 12 residues.

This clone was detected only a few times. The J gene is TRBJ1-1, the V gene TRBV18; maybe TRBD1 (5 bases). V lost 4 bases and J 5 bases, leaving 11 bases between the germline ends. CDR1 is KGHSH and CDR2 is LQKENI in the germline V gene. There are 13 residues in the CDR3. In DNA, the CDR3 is TGTGCCAGCTCACAGGGGTTTGGGACTGAAGCTTTCTTT. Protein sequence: CASSQGFGTEAFF.

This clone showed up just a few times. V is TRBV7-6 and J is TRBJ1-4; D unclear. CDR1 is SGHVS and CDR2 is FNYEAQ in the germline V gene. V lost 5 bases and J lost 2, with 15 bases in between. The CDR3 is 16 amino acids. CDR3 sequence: CASSPQLSLTNEKLFF. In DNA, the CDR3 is TGTGCCAGCAGCCCCCAGCTTTCATTGACTAATGAAAAACTGTTTTTT. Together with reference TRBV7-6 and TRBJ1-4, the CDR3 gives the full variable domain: GAGVSQSPRYKVTKRGQDVALRCDPISGHVSLYWYRQALGQGPEFLTYFNYEAQQDKSGLPNDRFSAERPEGSISTLTIQRTEQRDSAMYRCASSPQLSLTNEKLFFGSGTQLSVL.

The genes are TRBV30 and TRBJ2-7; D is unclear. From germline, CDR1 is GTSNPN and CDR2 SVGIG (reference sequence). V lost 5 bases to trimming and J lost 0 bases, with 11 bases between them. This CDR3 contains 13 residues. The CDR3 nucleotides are TGTGCCTGGGTGTCGGGCGGCTCCTACGAGCAGTACTTC. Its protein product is CAWVSGGSYEQYF. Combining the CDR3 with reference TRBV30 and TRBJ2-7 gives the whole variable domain SQTIHQWPATLVQPVGSPLSLECTVEGTSNPNLYWYRQAAGRGLQLLFYSVGIGQISSEVPQNLSASRPQDRQFILSSKKLLLSDSGFYLCAWVSGGSYEQYFGPGTRLTVT.

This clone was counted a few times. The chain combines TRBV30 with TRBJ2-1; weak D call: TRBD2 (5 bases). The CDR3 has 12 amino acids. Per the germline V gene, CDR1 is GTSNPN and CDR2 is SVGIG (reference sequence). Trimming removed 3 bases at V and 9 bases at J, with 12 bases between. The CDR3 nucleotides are TGTGCCTGGAGCCGTACTAGTGTTGAGCAGTTCTTC. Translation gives CAWSRTSVEQFF.

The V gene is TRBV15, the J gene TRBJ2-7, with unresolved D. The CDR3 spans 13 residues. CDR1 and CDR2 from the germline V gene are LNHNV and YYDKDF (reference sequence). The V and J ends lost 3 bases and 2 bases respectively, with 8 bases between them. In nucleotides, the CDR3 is TGTGCCACCAGCAGGGGTCTAACCTACGAGCAGTACTTC. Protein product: CATSRGLTYEQYF.

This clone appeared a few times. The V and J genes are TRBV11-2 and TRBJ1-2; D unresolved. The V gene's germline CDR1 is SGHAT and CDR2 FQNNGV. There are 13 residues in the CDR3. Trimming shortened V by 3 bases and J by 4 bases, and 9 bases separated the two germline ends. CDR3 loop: CASSFDGFYGYTF. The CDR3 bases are TGTGCCAGCAGCTTCGACGGATTCTATGGCTACACCTTC.

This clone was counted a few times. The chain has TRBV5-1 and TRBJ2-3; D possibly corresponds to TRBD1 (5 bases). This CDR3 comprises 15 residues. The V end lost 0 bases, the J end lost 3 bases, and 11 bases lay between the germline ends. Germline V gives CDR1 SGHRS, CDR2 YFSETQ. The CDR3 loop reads CASSLVQAATDTQYF. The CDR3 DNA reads TGCGCCAGCAGCTTGGTACAGGCCGCAACAGATACGCAGTATTTT.

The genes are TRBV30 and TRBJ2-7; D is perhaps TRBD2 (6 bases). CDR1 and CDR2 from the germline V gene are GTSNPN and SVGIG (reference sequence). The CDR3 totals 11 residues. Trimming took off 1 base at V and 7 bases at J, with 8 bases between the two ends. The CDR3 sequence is CAWSGAGEQYF. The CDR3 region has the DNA TGTGCCTGGAGTGGGGCGGGAGAGCAGTACTTC.

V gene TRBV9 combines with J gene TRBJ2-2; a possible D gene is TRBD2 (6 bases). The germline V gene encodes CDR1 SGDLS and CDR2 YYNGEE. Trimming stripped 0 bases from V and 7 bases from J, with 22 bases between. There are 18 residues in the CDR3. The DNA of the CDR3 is TGTGCCAGCAGCGTAGGGAGTTCAGCGGGTGGGGCATACGGGGAGCTGTTTTTT. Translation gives CASSVGSSAGGAYGELFF.

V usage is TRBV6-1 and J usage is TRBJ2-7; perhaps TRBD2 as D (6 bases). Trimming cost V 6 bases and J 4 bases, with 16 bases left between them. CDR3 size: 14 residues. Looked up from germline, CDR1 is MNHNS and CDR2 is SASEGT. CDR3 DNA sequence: TGTGCCAGCAGCGACGGAGGGAGTATGTACGAGCAGTACTTC. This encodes CASSDGGSMYEQYF.

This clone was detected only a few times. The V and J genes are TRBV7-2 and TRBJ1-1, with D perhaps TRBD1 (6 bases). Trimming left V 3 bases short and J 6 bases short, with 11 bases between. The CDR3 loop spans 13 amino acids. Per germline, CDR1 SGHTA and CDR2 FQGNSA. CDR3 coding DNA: TGTGCCAGCAGCTTTCCCCAGGGGCCTGAAGCTTTCTTT. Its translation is CASSFPQGPEAFF.

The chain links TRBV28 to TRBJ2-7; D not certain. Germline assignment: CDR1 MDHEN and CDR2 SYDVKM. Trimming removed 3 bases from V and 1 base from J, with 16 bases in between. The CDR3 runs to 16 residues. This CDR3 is CASSFGFADLSYEQYF. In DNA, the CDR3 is TGTGCCAGCAGTTTCGGCTTCGCGGATCTGTCCTACGAGCAGTACTTC. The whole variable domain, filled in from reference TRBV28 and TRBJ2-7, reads DVKVTQSSRYLVKRTGEKVFLECVQDMDHENMFWYRQDPGLGLRLIYFSYDVKMKEKGDIPEGYSVSREKKERFSLILESASTNQTSMYLCASSFGFADLSYEQYFGPGTRLTVT.

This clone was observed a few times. In DNA, the CDR3 is TGTGCCACCAGCAGACTAGCGGGCAGCTCCTACGAGCAGTACTTC. This translates into CATSRLAGSSYEQYF. The chain joins TRBV15 to TRBJ2-7, with 8 bases matching TRBD2. CDR1 is LNHNV and CDR2 is YYDKDF in the germline V gene (reference sequence). J was trimmed by 0 bases and V by 2 bases; bases with no gene match: 3. The CDR3 runs to 15 residues. Complete variable domain (other parts from reference TRBV15 and TRBJ2-7): DAMVIQNPRYQVTQFGKPVTLSCSQTLNHNVMYWYQQKSSQAPKLLFHYYDKDFNNEADTPDNFQSRRPNTSFCFLDIRSPGLGDTAMYLCATSRLAGSSYEQYFGPGTRLTVT.

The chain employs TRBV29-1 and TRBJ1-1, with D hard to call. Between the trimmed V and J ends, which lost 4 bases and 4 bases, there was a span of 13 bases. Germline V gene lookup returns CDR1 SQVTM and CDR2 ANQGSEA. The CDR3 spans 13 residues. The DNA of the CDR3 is TGCAGCGTTGGTCCCGATTGGGCCACTGAAGCTTTCTTT. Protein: CSVGPDWATEAFF.

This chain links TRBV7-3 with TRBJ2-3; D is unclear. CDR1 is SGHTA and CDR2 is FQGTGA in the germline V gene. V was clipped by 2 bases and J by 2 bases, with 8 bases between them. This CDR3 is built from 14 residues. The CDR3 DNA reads TGTGCCAGCAGCTTACGCGGATACACAGATACGCAGTATTTT. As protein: CASSLRGYTDTQYF.

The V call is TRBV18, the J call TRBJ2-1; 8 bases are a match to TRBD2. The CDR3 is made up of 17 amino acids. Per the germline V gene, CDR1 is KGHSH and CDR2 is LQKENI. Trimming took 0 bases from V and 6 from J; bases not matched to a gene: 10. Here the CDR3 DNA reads TGTGCCAGCTCACCACCGGCAGCGGGAGAGTCTAGCAATGAGCAGTTCTTC. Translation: CASSPPAAGESSNEQFF.